The 28 T cell receptor beta chains presented below share a single source sample, sequenced in a study of T cell responses to AZD1222 COVID-19 vaccine. Generated by immunoSEQ multiplex PCR, the TCRdb table keeps only in-frame clones and is missing some. The data hold 120,000 or so clones, with around 85% observed a single time. The source material was peripheral blood, sampled on day 0 of AZD1222 vaccination. The receptors here all came from an adult in good health.

This clone has only one observation. The chain is built from TRBV24-1 and TRBJ1-5; D gene ambiguous. CDR1 is KGHDR and CDR2 is SFDVKD in the germline V gene. The CDR3 contains 17 residues. Trimming left V 6 bases short and J 2 bases short, with 19 bases between. The CDR3 nucleotides are TGTGCCACCAGTCCCGGGATATTGACGGGAGGCAATCAGCCCCAGCATTTT. Amino acid sequence: CATSPGILTGGNQPQHF.

This chain links TRBV28 with TRBJ2-7; D is uncertain. V gave up 2 bases and J gave up 2 bases, with 7 bases separating them. The germline V gene encodes CDR1 MDHEN and CDR2 SYDVKM. CDR3 length: 13 residues. CDR3 in DNA: TGTGCCAGCAGTTTAGTTTCACCCTACGAGCAGTACTTC. It is translated as CASSLVSPYEQYF.

The V call is TRBV24-1, the J call TRBJ2-1; 12 bases line up with TRBD2. J was trimmed by 7 bases and V by 7 bases; bases with no gene match: 4. Germline loops: CDR1 KGHDR, CDR2 SFDVKD. The CDR3 covers 14 residues. DNA for the CDR3: TGTGCCACCAGGACTAGCGGGAGTAGGAATGAGCAGTTCTTC. It codes for CATRTSGSRNEQFF.

This rearrangement joins TRBV7-9 to TRBJ1-2, with 10 bases aligning to TRBD1. V lost 4 bases and J lost 7; bases outside the gene matches: 12. There are 16 residues in the CDR3. Germline loops: CDR1 SEHNR, CDR2 FQNEAQ (reference sequence). CDR3 loop: CASSSRGPTGGFGYTF. The CDR3 DNA follows: TGTGCCAGCAGCTCCAGGGGTCCGACAGGGGGCTTTGGCTACACCTTC.

The chain uses TRBV7-7 and TRBJ2-1; D call uncertain. The length of the CDR3 is 15 residues. Trimming shortened V by 5 bases and J by 3 bases, and 14 bases separated the two germline ends. CDR1 SSHAT and CDR2 FNYEAQ come from the germline V gene (reference sequence). CDR3 nucleotide sequence: TGTGCCAGCAGCCCCGACCGACGAAACTACAATGAGCAGTTCTTC. It translates to CASSPDRRNYNEQFF.

The chain couples TRBV6-6 to TRBJ2-3; D possibly corresponds to TRBD1 (6 bases). Trimming left V 6 bases short and J 2 bases short, with 15 bases between. CDR3 length equals 15 residues. Germline V CDR1 and CDR2: MNHNY, SVGAGI (reference sequence). Here the CDR3 reads CASSQGFSNTDTQYF. In nucleotides, the CDR3 is TGTGCCAGCAGCCAGGGGTTTTCTAACACAGATACGCAGTATTTT.

This rearrangement joins TRBV5-4 to TRBJ1-6; TRBD1 agrees at 7 bases. V shed 3 bases, J shed 14 bases, and the junction held 17 bases outside the gene matches. The germline gives CDR1 SGHNT, CDR2 YYREEE (reference sequence). The CDR3 contains 16 residues. Here the CDR3 reads CASSSWTGSRLLALHF. CDR3 in DNA: TGTGCCAGCAGCTCGTGGACAGGCTCTCGCCTTCTCGCCCTCCACTTT. Complete variable domain (other parts from reference TRBV5-4 and TRBJ1-6): ETGVTQSPTHLIKTRGQQVTLRCSSQSGHNTVSWYQQALGQGPQFIFQYYREEENGRGNFPPRFSGLQFPNYSSELNVNALELDDSALYLCASSSWTGSRLLALHFGNGTRLTVT.

The rearrangement joins TRBV5-5 to TRBJ1-6; maybe TRBD1 (6 bases). Germline V gene lookup returns CDR1 SGHKS and CDR2 YYEKEE (reference sequence). Trimming took 4 bases from V and 7 from J, leaving 15 bases between them. There are 15 residues in the CDR3. The CDR3 is CASSLIGQGNSPLHF. The CDR3 coding sequence is TGTGCCAGCAGCCTAATCGGGCAGGGGAATTCACCCCTCCACTTT.

This sequence joins TRBV3-1 (or the pseudogene TRBV3-2) and TRBJ1-1; the D is unclear. V was pared by 1 base and J by 7 bases, with 22 bases between. The germline gives CDR1 LGHDT, CDR2 YNNKEL (reference sequence). The CDR3 sequence is 17 residues long. CDR3 sequence (DNA): TGTGCCAGCAGCCAAGCTGGATTCCCGGAGCTAGCAGGTGAAGCTTTCTTT. Translated, it gives CASSQAGFPELAGEAFF.

The chain combines TRBV11-2 with TRBJ2-3, with D perhaps TRBD1 or TRBD2 (5 bases each). CDR1 is SGHAT, CDR2 FQNNGV, per germline. V was trimmed by 2 bases and J by 3 bases, leaving 12 bases between them. The CDR3 totals 15 residues. The CDR3 protein is CASSLTRGRTDTQYF. CDR3 nucleotide sequence: TGTGCCAGCAGCTTAACGAGGGGTAGGACAGATACGCAGTATTTT.

The chain carries TRBV18 and TRBJ2-2, with TRBD1 matching over 9 bases. Trimming took 3 bases from V and 5 from J; bases not matched to a gene: 7. The CDR3 contains 16 residues. Germline lookup yields CDR1 KGHSH and CDR2 LQKENI. CDR3 coding DNA: TGTGCCAGCTCACCTCCGCCGGGACAGGGAACCGGGGAGCTGTTTTTT. Translating it yields CASSPPPGQGTGELFF.

The rearrangement uses TRBV7-2 and TRBJ2-7; TRBD2 aligns across 7 bases. CDR1 and CDR2 from the germline V gene are SGHTA and FQGNSA. The CDR3 runs 13 residues. Trimming took 5 bases from V and 4 from J; bases not matched to a gene: 5. The CDR3 sequence is CASSHPGGYEQYF. The CDR3 region has the DNA TGTGCCAGCAGCCACCCCGGGGGGTACGAGCAGTACTTC.

This clone was seen just once. J is TRBJ2-7 and V is TRBV18; D uncertain. CDR1 and CDR2 (germline): KGHSH, LQKENI. CDR3 size: 13 residues. The V and J ends lost 2 bases and 2 bases respectively, with 7 bases between them. In nucleotides, the CDR3 is TGTGCCAGCTCACCAGGCAGGACCTACGAGCAGTACTTC. Translated: CASSPGRTYEQYF.

This sequence joins TRBV5-5 and TRBJ2-2; tentative D call: TRBD1 (6 bases). Trimming left V 3 bases short and J 1 base short, with 13 bases between. Germline V gene lookup returns CDR1 SGHKS and CDR2 YYEKEE (reference sequence). This CDR3 is built from 16 residues. CDR3 protein: CASSSYGTLNTGELFF. CDR3 coding DNA: TGTGCCAGCAGCTCTTACGGGACACTGAACACCGGGGAGCTGTTTTTT.

V and J are TRBV3-1 (or the pseudogene TRBV3-2) and TRBJ1-1, with 7 nucleotides matching TRBD1. This CDR3 comprises 14 residues. After removal of 4 bases from V and 5 bases from J, the junction contained 7 bases not matched to a gene. Looked up from germline, CDR1 is LGHDT and CDR2 is YNNKEL (reference sequence). The CDR3: CASSLNRGGTEAFF. As DNA, the CDR3 is TGTGCCAGCAGCCTAAACAGGGGAGGAACTGAAGCTTTCTTT.

The genes are TRBV25-1 and TRBJ2-3, with TRBD2 matching 11 bases. The CDR3 has 15 amino acids. CDR1 and CDR2 from the germline V gene are MGHDK and SYGVNS. After removal of 3 bases from V and 4 bases from J, the junction contained 3 bases not matched to a gene. CDR3 sequence: CASSDSGRAADTQYF. CDR3 sequence (DNA): TGTGCCAGCAGTGATAGCGGGAGGGCCGCAGATACGCAGTATTTT. Full variable domain (rest looked up from reference TRBV25-1 and TRBJ2-3): EADIYQTPRYLVIGTGKKITLECSQTMGHDKMYWYQQDPGMELHLIHYSYGVNSTEKGDLSSESTVSRIRTEHFPLTLESARPSHTSQYLCASSDSGRAADTQYFGPGTRLTVL.

This chain uses TRBV2 with TRBJ1-5; D uncertain. The germline CDR1 and CDR2 sequences are SNHLY and FYNNEI. V lost 3 bases to trimming and J lost 0 bases, with 9 bases between them. The CDR3 runs to 15 residues. CDR3 protein: CASSESQNSNQPQHF. CDR3 nucleotides: TGTGCCAGCAGTGAGTCGCAGAATAGCAATCAGCCCCAGCATTTT.

V is TRBV19 and J is TRBJ1-6; D not resolved. The CDR3 loop spans 16 amino acids. The V end lost 5 bases, the J end lost 3 bases, and 14 bases lay between the germline ends. Germline V CDR1 and CDR2: LNHDA, SQIVND (reference sequence). CDR3 loop: CASSDRAAGYNSPLHF. CDR3 DNA sequence: TGTGCCAGTAGTGATCGGGCAGCTGGCTATAATTCACCCCTCCACTTT.

The chain uses TRBV12-3 or TRBV12-4 and TRBJ1-4; D unclear. Trimming took 0 bases from V and 5 from J, leaving 4 bases between them. The CDR3 has 13 residues. DNA for the CDR3: TGTGCCAGCAGTTTAGCGGGGAATGAAAAACTGTTTTTT. Translation gives CASSLAGNEKLFF.

The chain links TRBV19 to TRBJ2-1; 7 bases are a match to TRBD2. Germline CDR1 reads LNHDA; CDR2 reads SQIVND (reference sequence). CDR3 size: 15 residues. Losses at the gene ends were 1 base for V and 11 bases for J; bases not matched to a gene: 11. The CDR3 spells CASSIGRAGPSQQFF. As DNA, the CDR3 is TGTGCCAGTAGTATAGGAAGAGCGGGACCCTCGCAGCAGTTCTTC.

The chain recombines TRBV5-8 with TRBJ2-3; TRBD2 matches at 12 bases. V was clipped by 4 bases and J by 1 base; unmatched bases: 7. The germline CDR1 and CDR2 sequences are SGHTS and YDEGEE. The CDR3 contains 17 residues. The CDR3: CASSRVGLAGGTDTQYF. The CDR3 DNA reads as TGTGCCAGCAGCCGGGTGGGACTAGCGGGTGGCACAGATACGCAGTATTTT.

The rearrangement joins TRBV9 to TRBJ2-3; D possibly corresponds to TRBD1 (5 bases). CDR1 is SGDLS and CDR2 is YYNGEE in the germline V gene. V was cut by 0 bases and J by 3 bases, with 11 bases left in between. This CDR3 contains 15 residues. The CDR3 is CASSVGPGRTDTQYF. The CDR3 DNA is TGTGCCAGCAGCGTAGGGCCAGGGCGTACAGATACGCAGTATTTT.

The chain recombines TRBV28 with TRBJ2-3; D gene uncertain. CDR3 length: 13 residues. The germline V and J ends were trimmed by 3 bases and 1 base, with 5 bases remaining between them. Germline values: CDR1 MDHEN, CDR2 SYDVKM. CDR3 region: CASSFEGTDTQYF. In DNA form, the CDR3 reads TGTGCCAGCAGTTTTGAGGGCACAGATACGCAGTATTTT.

This chain uses TRBV7-9 with TRBJ2-1; 7 nucleotides agree with TRBD1. The germline V gene has CDR1 SEHNR and CDR2 FQNEAQ (reference sequence). The junction had 4 bases not matched to a gene; V was cut back by 1 base and J by 4 bases. The CDR3 runs to 15 residues. The CDR3 loop is CASSLGQGSYNEQFF. The CDR3, as DNA: TGTGCCAGCAGCTTAGGACAGGGTTCTTACAATGAGCAGTTCTTC.

The chain combines TRBV7-2 with TRBJ1-6; D unresolved. V lost 1 base to trimming and J lost 5 bases, with 9 bases between them. This CDR3 has 15 residues. CDR1 is SGHTA and CDR2 is FQGNSA in the germline V gene. The CDR3, as DNA: TGTGCCAGCAGCTTAGTAGGTTCGAATAATTCACCCCTCCACTTT. The encoded protein is CASSLVGSNNSPLHF.

The chain links TRBV5-4 to TRBJ1-1, with D possibly matching TRBD1 (5 bases). Germline CDR1 is SGHNT and CDR2 is YYREEE (reference sequence). The CDR3 is 14 residues long. Trimming stripped 0 bases from V and 0 bases from J, with 6 bases between. CDR3 DNA sequence: TGTGCCAGCAGCTTGGGGACAATGAACACTGAAGCTTTCTTT. Translating it yields CASSLGTMNTEAFF.

This chain joins TRBV5-6 and TRBJ1-2, with a possible D match to TRBD1 (6 bases). Trimming pared 4 bases from V and 4 bases from J, leaving 14 bases between. This CDR3 has 14 residues. Germline V gene data show CDR1 as SGHDT and CDR2 as YYEEEE. The CDR3 DNA is TGTGCCAGCAGCGGGAATGGACAGCTCTATGGCTACACCTTC. Its translation: CASSGNGQLYGYTF.

The chain joins TRBV6-5 to TRBJ2-7, with a possible D match to TRBD2 (6 bases). The germline CDR1 and CDR2 sequences are MNHEY and SVGAGI. The CDR3 consists of 14 residues. The V gene lost 4 bases and the J gene lost 2 bases, with 12 bases spanning the gap. CDR3 bases: TGTGCCAGCAGTTTGGGACTGCTAGCCTACGAGCAGTACTTC. Translated, it gives CASSLGLLAYEQYF.